This T cell receptor (beta chain) appears in the sequencing data of a study of neurological immune-mediated disorders. Study outcomes and limitations: None of the CDR3 amino acid sequences of expanded clones were shared across subjects, and this suggested private repertoires in all groups.

V was shortened by 7 bases and J by 5 bases, with 18 bases between the two germline ends. Germline values: CDR1 SGHDT, CDR2 YYEEEE. The CDR3 totals 14 residues. The starting material, 2 million PBMCs stored at -80 C, gave rise to the unsorted libraries. From the 5' RACE reads, TCRdb called clonotypes with MiXCR, one entry per CDR3 protein. There are approximately 77,000 distinct CDR3 sequences in the sample; about 9.7% occur only once, and 1.5% to 2% lies in the top ten. This clonotype was seen many times. The antigen is not known. Sample: PBMCs. V and J are TRBV5-6 and TRBJ2-5; unclear D gene. The source is a man aged 45-65 years in good health. The DNA of the CDR3 is TGTGCCAGCTTAAATTTGAGGACCGGGGAGACCCAGTACTTC. Encoded protein: CASLNLRTGETQYF.